A single sample gave rise to the 25 T cell receptor beta chains below, sequenced in a study of Tregs in tolerant kidney transplant recipients. Only in-frame clones appear in the TCRdb table, and some are missing; sequencing was by immunoSEQ multiplex PCR. The sample includes under 100,000 clones, approximately 90% of them seen just once. Sequences were obtained from CD8+ T cells from blood. The origin of the receptors is a human donor in good health.

In DNA, the CDR3 is TGTGCCATCAGTGCTGGCGTAGATACAAAGTCGGGCCAACTCCTGACTTTC. It is translated as CAISAGVDTKSGQLLTF. The genes are TRBV10-3 and TRBJ2-6; no clear D gene. V shed 4 bases and J shed 14 bases, with 27 bases lying between them. This CDR3 spans 17 amino acids. CDR1 ENHRY and CDR2 SYGVKD come from the germline V gene.

This clone was counted once. This chain joins TRBV6-5 and TRBJ1-2; perhaps TRBD1 as D (5 bases). The germline V and J ends were trimmed by 4 bases and 6 bases, with 12 bases remaining between them. The germline V gene has CDR1 MNHEY and CDR2 SVGAGI. The CDR3 has 13 amino acids. The CDR3 reads CASSLAEGNGYTF. In nucleotides, the CDR3 is TGTGCCAGCAGTTTGGCGGAGGGGAATGGCTACACCTTC.

V gene TRBV6-5 combines with J gene TRBJ2-7; D may be TRBD1 (6 bases). The germline V gene has CDR1 MNHEY and CDR2 SVGAGI. This CDR3 region has 16 residues. Trimming removed 0 bases at V and 1 base at J, with 13 bases between. CDR3 residues: CASSYSTGQRSYEQYF. CDR3 DNA sequence: TGTGCCAGCAGTTACTCGACTGGACAGCGATCCTACGAGCAGTACTTC.

The chain employs TRBV4-1 and TRBJ2-7, with D uncertain. The CDR3 runs to 14 residues. Germline assignment: CDR1 MGHRA and CDR2 YSYEKL. The germline V and J ends were trimmed by 1 base and 3 bases, with 10 bases remaining between them. CDR3 region: CASSQGLGFYEQYF. The DNA of the CDR3 is TGCGCCAGCAGCCAAGGTTTAGGGTTCTACGAGCAGTACTTC.

This clone was seen only a few times. The V call is TRBV11-2, the J call TRBJ2-3; 7 nucleotides agree with TRBD2. This CDR3 has 16 amino acids. CDR1 is SGHAT and CDR2 is FQNNGV in the germline V gene. The J segment lost 1 base and the V segment lost 5 bases, leaving 9 bases of the junction unmatched. The CDR3 loop is CASSPVITSGTDTQYF. In DNA form, the CDR3 reads TGTGCCAGCAGCCCGGTGATCACTAGCGGCACAGATACGCAGTATTTT.

The gene calls are TRBV6-5 and TRBJ1-1; possibly TRBD1 for D (6 bases). CDR3 length equals 15 residues. V was clipped by 3 bases and J by 0 bases, with 11 bases between them. Germline V gene lookup returns CDR1 MNHEY and CDR2 SVGAGI. This CDR3 reads CASSYAWGLNTEAFF. CDR3 coding DNA: TGTGCCAGCAGTTATGCTTGGGGGCTGAACACTGAAGCTTTCTTT.

V usage is TRBV5-5 and J usage is TRBJ2-7; TRBD1 matches 7 bases. V dropped 3 bases and J dropped 0; count of bases not matched to a gene: 6. The V gene's germline CDR1 is SGHKS and CDR2 YYEKEE (reference sequence). This CDR3 is built from 15 residues. This CDR3 reads CASSYLTGSSYEQYF. Written as DNA, the CDR3 is TGTGCCAGCAGCTACTTGACAGGGAGCTCCTACGAGCAGTACTTC.

The chain has TRBV12-5 and TRBJ2-1, with TRBD1 as a possible D gene (6 bases). CDR1 LGHNT and CDR2 FRNRAP come from the germline V gene. The CDR3 runs 17 residues. Trimming shortened V by 3 bases and J by 0 bases, and 15 bases separated the two germline ends. The CDR3 loop is CASGFLGGGSSYNEQFF. The CDR3 coding sequence is TGTGCTAGTGGTTTTCTTGGGGGCGGTAGCTCCTACAATGAGCAGTTCTTC.

The count of this clone is one. The chain couples TRBV4-1 to TRBJ2-2; D is perhaps TRBD1 (5 bases). Germline values: CDR1 MGHRA, CDR2 YSYEKL. This CDR3 region has 14 residues. V gave up 1 base and J gave up 4 bases, with 7 bases separating them. The CDR3 nucleotides read TGCGCCAGCAGCCAAGGGGGCAGCACCGGGGAGCTGTTTTTT. Residues: CASSQGGSTGELFF.

CDR3 amino acids: CASRDLAGRSQHF. The DNA for the CDR3 is TGTGCCAGCAGAGACCTGGCAGGGAGGTCCCAGCATTTT. The chain is built from TRBV6-5 and TRBJ1-5; tentatively, D is TRBD1 (5 bases). Deletions cut 6 bases from V and 11 bases from J, with 17 bases between. The CDR3 spans 13 residues. Germline values: CDR1 MNHEY, CDR2 SVGAGI.

V gene TRBV4-1 combines with J gene TRBJ1-5; perhaps TRBD1 as D (6 bases). This CDR3 region has 16 residues. V was clipped by 5 bases and J by 7 bases, with 21 bases between them. Germline V lookup: CDR1 MGHRA, CDR2 YSYEKL. This CDR3 is CASSNHGSGAGQPQHF. In DNA, the CDR3 is TGCGCCAGCAGCAACCACGGCTCAGGGGCCGGACAGCCCCAGCATTTT.

J is TRBJ2-7 and V is TRBV9; 10 nucleotides line up with TRBD2. The CDR3 spans 16 residues. Germline values: CDR1 SGDLS, CDR2 YYNGEE. The trim removed 0 bases at V and 4 bases at J, leaving 7 bases unmatched. CDR3 in DNA: TGTGCCAGCAGCGTAGGGGCGGCTAGCGGGAGTTACGAGCAGTACTTC. Translation: CASSVGAASGSYEQYF.

This sequence joins TRBV7-9 and TRBJ2-1, with TRBD2 matching over 11 bases. The CDR3 extends over 15 amino acids. The J segment lost 5 bases and the V segment lost 4 bases, leaving 4 bases of the junction unmatched. Germline CDR1 and CDR2: SEHNR and FQNEAQ (reference sequence). The CDR3: CASSSTSGKNNEQFF. The CDR3 DNA sequence: TGTGCCAGCAGCTCGACTAGCGGGAAGAACAATGAGCAGTTCTTC.

This rearrangement joins TRBV27 to TRBJ1-2, with TRBD1 as a possible D gene (5 bases). The V and J ends lost 6 bases and 6 bases respectively, with 14 bases between them. The CDR3 loop spans 13 amino acids. CDR1 and CDR2 from the germline V gene are MNHEY and SMNVEV (reference sequence). The CDR3 spells CASRSGGSDGYTF. As DNA, the CDR3 is TGTGCCAGCAGATCCGGGGGGAGCGATGGCTACACCTTC.

The rearrangement links TRBV4-2 to TRBJ2-3, with 13 bases identical to TRBD2. V shed 6 bases and J 2 bases; nucleotides not matched to a gene: 11. Germline CDR1 LGHNA, CDR2 YNFKEQ. The CDR3 loop spans 18 amino acids. CDR3: CASRQTSGGALFTDTQYF. The CDR3 DNA reads TGTGCCAGCAGACAAACTAGCGGGGGGGCTTTGTTCACAGATACGCAGTATTTT.

The rearrangement joins TRBV11-2 to TRBJ1-3; a weak D match, TRBD1 (5 bases). The germline gives CDR1 SGHAT, CDR2 FQNNGV. With 1 base removed from V and 4 bases from J, the gap between germline ends came to 14 bases. The CDR3 sequence is 16 residues long. In DNA form, the CDR3 reads TGTGCCAGCAGCTTAGCACAGGAGGGTTTAGGAAACACCATATATTTT. Its translation: CASSLAQEGLGNTIYF.

The rearrangement joins TRBV7-3 to TRBJ1-3; D gene uncertain. From germline, CDR1 is SGHTA and CDR2 FQGTGA. With 2 bases removed from V and 0 bases from J, the gap between germline ends came to 8 bases. This CDR3 is 15 amino acids long. Written as DNA, the CDR3 is TGTGCCAGCAGCTTAGAGGGCATCTCTGGAAACACCATATATTTT. Protein: CASSLEGISGNTIYF.

The genes are TRBV27 and TRBJ2-4; either TRBD1 or TRBD2 may supply D (5 bases each). CDR1 and CDR2 (germline): MNHEY, SMNVEV (reference sequence). This CDR3 has 16 amino acids. Trimming took off 5 bases at V and 2 bases at J, with 16 bases between the two ends. The CDR3 DNA follows: TGTGCCAGCAGTGCCCGGGCAGGGAGTACCAAAAACATTCAGTACTTC. It codes for CASSARAGSTKNIQYF.

This chain joins TRBV9 and TRBJ1-4; a possible D gene is TRBD1 (5 bases). The CDR3 sequence is 15 residues long. CDR1 SGDLS and CDR2 YYNGEE come from the germline V gene. The V gene lost 2 bases and the J gene lost 6 bases, with 14 bases spanning the gap. Written as DNA, the CDR3 is TGTGCCAGCAGCGTTTCCGGGACTCTCCATGAAAAACTGTTTTTT. This sequence encodes CASSVSGTLHEKLFF.

The table lists this clone with a count of one. V and J are TRBV13 and TRBJ2-7, with D tentatively TRBD1 (7 bases). CDR1 is PRHDT, CDR2 FYEKMQ, per germline (reference sequence). V lost 2 bases and J lost 6, with 8 bases in between. The CDR3 spans 12 residues. CDR3 region: CASSLQGGEQYF. Here the CDR3 DNA reads TGTGCCAGCAGCTTACAGGGGGGCGAGCAGTACTTC.

The genes are TRBV6-6 and TRBJ2-3, with D hard to call. The germline V gene encodes CDR1 MNHNY and CDR2 SVGAGI (reference sequence). This CDR3 is 14 amino acids long. Between the trimmed V and J ends, which lost 2 bases and 2 bases, there was a span of 8 bases. The CDR3 DNA reads as TGTGCCAGCAGTTACCCCGAGCTCACAGATACGCAGTATTTT. Translated, it gives CASSYPELTDTQYF.

This rearrangement joins TRBV30 to TRBJ2-5, with D unresolved. This CDR3 comprises 13 residues. From germline, CDR1 is GTSNPN and CDR2 SVGIG (reference sequence). Between the trimmed V and J ends, which lost 0 bases and 5 bases, there was a span of 10 bases. The CDR3 DNA reads as TGTGCCTGGAGTGTATGGTATCCCGAGACCCAGTACTTC. Translating gives CAWSVWYPETQYF.

This chain uses TRBV6-5 with TRBJ2-5; D may be TRBD2 (6 bases). The CDR3 loop spans 13 amino acids. CDR1 and CDR2 from the germline V gene are MNHEY and SVGAGI. The V gene lost 6 bases and the J gene lost 7 bases, with 15 bases spanning the gap. In DNA form, the CDR3 reads TGTGCCAGCAGCAACTCGGGGGAAGGGACCCAGTACTTC. The encoded protein is CASSNSGEGTQYF.

The chain links TRBV7-8 to TRBJ2-7; the match to TRBD2 covers 15 bases. This CDR3 region has 17 residues. The V and J ends lost 3 bases and 0 bases, in that order; junction bases with no gene match: 3. Looked up from germline, CDR1 is SGHVS and CDR2 is FQNEAQ. The CDR3 DNA reads TGTGCCAGCAGCTTTGGACTAGCGGGGGGGAGCTCCTACGAGCAGTACTTC. It translates to CASSFGLAGGSSYEQYF.

V usage is TRBV4-1 and J usage is TRBJ1-2, with 9 positions matching TRBD1. The J segment lost 2 bases and the V segment lost 4 bases, leaving 5 bases of the junction unmatched. Germline CDR1 reads MGHRA; CDR2 reads YSYEKL. The CDR3 runs 15 residues. The CDR3 DNA follows: TGCGCCAGCAGCCCCACCGGGACAGGGAACTATGGCTACACCTTC. Its protein is CASSPTGTGNYGYTF.